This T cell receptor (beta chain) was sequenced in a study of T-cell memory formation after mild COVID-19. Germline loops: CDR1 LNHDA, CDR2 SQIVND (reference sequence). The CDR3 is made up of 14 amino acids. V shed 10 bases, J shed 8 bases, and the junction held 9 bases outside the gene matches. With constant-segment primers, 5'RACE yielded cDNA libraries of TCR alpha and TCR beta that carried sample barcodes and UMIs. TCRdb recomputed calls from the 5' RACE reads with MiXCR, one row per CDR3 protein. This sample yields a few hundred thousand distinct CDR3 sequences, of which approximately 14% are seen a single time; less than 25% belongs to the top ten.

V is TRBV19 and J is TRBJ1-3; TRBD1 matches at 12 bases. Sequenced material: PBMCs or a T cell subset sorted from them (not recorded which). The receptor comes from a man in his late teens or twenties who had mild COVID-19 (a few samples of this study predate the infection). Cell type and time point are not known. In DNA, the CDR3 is TGTGCCACCAAATCGGGACAGGGGGCTGACACCATATATTTT. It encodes CATKSGQGADTIYF.